The following is a TCR beta chain sequence with its context. The target antigen is unknown. These data are taken from a study of tumor-infiltrating lymphocytes in primary liver carcinoma. Overall study findings and caveats: Only about 7.5-24% of top clones appeared in all five tumor regions.

CDR1 is SGHAT and CDR2 is FQNNGV in the germline V gene. The CDR3 has 15 amino acids. A primer in the constant region served to generate TCR beta cDNA from roughly 550 ng of total RNA. The TCR beta library was amplified through three nested multiplex PCR rounds in a modified ARM-PCR procedure. Two initial PCR rounds of about 11 cycles each paired TRBV1-TRBV30 forward primers with a C-beta reverse primer. Using its own MiXCR run on the multiplex PCR reads, TCRdb lists one record per CDR3 protein. Seen here are approximately 110,000 distinct CDR3 sequences, around 64% observed once, and the top ten hold about 8%. The study co-extracted DNA and RNA from 20-30 mg of unsorted bulk tissue. None of the patients had received treatment, and all had chronic HBV infection.

V gene TRBV11-2 combines with J gene TRBJ2-6; 7 nucleotides match TRBD1. This TCR came from a woman in her sixties or seventies with primary liver carcinoma and hepatitis B virus infection. Sequenced sample: liver tumor tissue from sampling region 3. Subset denoted: tumor region T3, left-lateral pole. CDR3 DNA: TGTGACAACAGCTTAGGGGGCGCACGGGCCAACGTCCTGACTTTC. Its translation is CDNSLGGARANVLTF.